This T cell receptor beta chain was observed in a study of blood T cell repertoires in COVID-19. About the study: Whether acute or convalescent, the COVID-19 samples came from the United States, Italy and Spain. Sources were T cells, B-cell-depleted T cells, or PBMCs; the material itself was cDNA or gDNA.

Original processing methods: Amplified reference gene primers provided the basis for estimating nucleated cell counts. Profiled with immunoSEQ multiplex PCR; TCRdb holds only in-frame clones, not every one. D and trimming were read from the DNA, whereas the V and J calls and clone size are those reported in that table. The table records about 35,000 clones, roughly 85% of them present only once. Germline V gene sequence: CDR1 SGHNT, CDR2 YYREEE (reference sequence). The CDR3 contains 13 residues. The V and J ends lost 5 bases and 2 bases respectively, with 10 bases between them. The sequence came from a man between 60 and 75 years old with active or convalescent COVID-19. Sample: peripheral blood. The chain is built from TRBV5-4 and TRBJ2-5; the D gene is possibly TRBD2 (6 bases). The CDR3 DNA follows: TGTGCCAGCAGTACGACTAGACAAGAGACCCAGTACTTC. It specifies CASSTTRQETQYF.